These 7 T cell receptor beta chains share one sample of origin, sequenced in a study of blood T cell repertoires in COVID-19. Measured with immunoSEQ multiplex PCR; TCRdb has only the in-frame clones, and not every one. The repertoire holds about 230,000 clones, with roughly 84% as singletons. The specimen was peripheral blood. Receptors were obtained from a man aged 35-49 years with acute or convalescent COVID-19.

CDR3 in amino acids: CASSQNPTGAGEKLFF. For the CDR3, the DNA is TGTGCCAGCAGCCAAAACCCGACAGGGGCGGGGGAAAAACTGTTTTTT. The chain joins TRBV4-2 to TRBJ1-4; 8 nucleotides align to TRBD1. CDR1 LGHNA and CDR2 YNFKEQ come from the germline V gene. Unmatched junction bases numbered 10, after V lost 2 bases and J lost 8 bases. CDR3 length: 16 amino acids.

This clone showed up just once. V gene TRBV27 combines with J gene TRBJ1-6, with 9 positions matching TRBD1. Looked up from germline, CDR1 is MNHEY and CDR2 is SMNVEV (reference sequence). There are 16 residues in the CDR3. Losses at the gene ends were 5 bases for V and 8 bases for J; bases not matched to a gene: 10. The chain's CDR3 is CASSPLRGQGHSPLHF. The CDR3 DNA follows: TGTGCCAGCAGTCCCCTTCGGGGACAGGGTCATTCACCCCTCCACTTT.

This chain links TRBV4-2 with TRBJ1-4, with D possibly being TRBD1 (6 bases). CDR1 LGHNA and CDR2 YNFKEQ come from the germline V gene. CDR3 size: 15 residues. Trimming left V 3 bases short and J 3 bases short, with 11 bases between. The CDR3 sequence: CASSHGNRANEKLFF. DNA for the CDR3: TGTGCCAGCAGCCATGGGAACAGGGCTAATGAAAAACTGTTTTTT.

This chain joins TRBV10-3 and TRBJ2-1, with D perhaps matching TRBD2 (6 bases). Trimming took off 5 bases at V and 9 bases at J, with 20 bases between the two ends. This CDR3 has 15 residues. CDR1 is ENHRY and CDR2 is SYGVKD in the germline V gene. CDR3 sequence reads: CAISPSLRGTGEQFF. The CDR3 coding sequence is TGTGCCATCAGTCCCTCTCTTCGGGGGACTGGTGAGCAGTTCTTC.

V is TRBV3-1 (or the pseudogene TRBV3-2) and J is TRBJ2-6, with D possibly matching TRBD1 (5 bases). This CDR3 region has 15 residues. V lost 4 bases and J lost 4, with 11 bases in between. Germline values: CDR1 LGHDT, CDR2 YNNKEL (reference sequence). CDR3: CASSPWGSGANVLTF. CDR3 bases: TGTGCCAGCAGCCCGTGGGGCTCCGGGGCCAACGTCCTGACTTTC.

V and J are TRBV27 and TRBJ2-7; 7 nucleotides agree with TRBD1. In germline, CDR1 is MNHEY, CDR2 SMNVEV (reference sequence). The V gene end was trimmed by 5 bases and the J gene end by 6 bases; junction bases not matched to a gene: 10. The CDR3 consists of 14 residues. CDR3 nucleotide sequence: TGTGCCAGCAGTCCGGTAAGGGGGCAATCCGAGCAGTACTTC. Residues: CASSPVRGQSEQYF.

This chain uses TRBV5-1 with TRBJ2-7; no clear D gene. CDR1 SGHRS and CDR2 YFSETQ come from the germline V gene. Trimming took off 0 bases at V and 2 bases at J, with 21 bases between the two ends. This CDR3 comprises 18 residues. The CDR3, as DNA: TGCGCCAGCAGCTTGGTATCTCCAGGCATCTCAGGAACCTACGAGCAGTACTTC. This translates into CASSLVSPGISGTYEQYF.